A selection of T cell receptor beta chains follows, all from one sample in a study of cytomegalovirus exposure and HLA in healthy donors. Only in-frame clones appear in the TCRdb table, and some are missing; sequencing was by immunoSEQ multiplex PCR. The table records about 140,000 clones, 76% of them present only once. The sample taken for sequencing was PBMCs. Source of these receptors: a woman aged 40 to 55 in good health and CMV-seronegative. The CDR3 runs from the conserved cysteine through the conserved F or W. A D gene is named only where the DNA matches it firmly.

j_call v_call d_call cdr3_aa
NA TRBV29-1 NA CSFSQGSGSIYEQYF
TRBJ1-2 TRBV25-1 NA CASSFAASYGYTF
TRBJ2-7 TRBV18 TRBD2 CASSPGLAGTSEQYF
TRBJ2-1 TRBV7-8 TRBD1 CASSLIPTGVYNEQFF
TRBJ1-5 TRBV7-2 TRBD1 CASSGQGGGEQPQHF
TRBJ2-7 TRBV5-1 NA CASSLVVRGPEQYF
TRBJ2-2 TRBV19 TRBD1 CASSTDRGAGELFF
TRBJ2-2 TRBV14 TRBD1 CASSPILTGGNTGELFF
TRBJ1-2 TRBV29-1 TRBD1 CSAAGTGASYGYTF
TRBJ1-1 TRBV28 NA CASSFFGITEAFF
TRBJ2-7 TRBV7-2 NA CASSLPIGGADYEQYF
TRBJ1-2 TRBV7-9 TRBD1 CASSTGQGEVAF
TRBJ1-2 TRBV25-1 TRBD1 CASSEPPYGTGDEGYTF
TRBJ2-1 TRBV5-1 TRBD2 CASSLGLAGNNEQFF
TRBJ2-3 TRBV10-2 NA CASSEWGVPDTQYF
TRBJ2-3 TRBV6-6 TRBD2 CASLRLAGGTDTQYF
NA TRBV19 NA CASSPRQTYEQYF
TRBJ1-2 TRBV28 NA CASSSVPPPGLYGYTF
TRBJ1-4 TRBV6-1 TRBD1 CASSDRTGGREKLFF
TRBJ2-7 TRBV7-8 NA CASSFSLSYEQYF
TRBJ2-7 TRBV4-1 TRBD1 CASSPLGQDSYEQYF
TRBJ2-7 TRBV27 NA CASSWQGSNEQYF
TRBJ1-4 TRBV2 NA CASRAYEKLFF
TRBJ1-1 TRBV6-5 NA CASSYNRIKGQAFF
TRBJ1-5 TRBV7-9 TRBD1 CASSLAQTGGNQPQHF
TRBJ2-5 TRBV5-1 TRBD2 CASSSGLAGIGETQYF
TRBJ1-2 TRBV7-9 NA CASSTGSSGYTF
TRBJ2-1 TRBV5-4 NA CASSSSGGSYNEQFF
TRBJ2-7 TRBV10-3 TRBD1 CAISEGGTGGDSEQYF
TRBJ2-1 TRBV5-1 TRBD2 CASSLALTSGGNEQFF
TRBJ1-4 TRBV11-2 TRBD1 CASSPPMTGGEKLFF
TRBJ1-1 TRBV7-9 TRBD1 CASSLSARGIGEAFF
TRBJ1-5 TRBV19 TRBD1 CASSNRGMNQPQHF
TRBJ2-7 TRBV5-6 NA CASSPAERGFAHEQYF
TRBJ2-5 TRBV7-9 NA CSSSAPSGGYQETQYF
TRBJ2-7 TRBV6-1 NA CASSADSRALGYEQYF
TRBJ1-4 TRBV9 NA CASSAYSLQANEKLFF
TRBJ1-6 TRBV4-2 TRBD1 CASSQTGGRDNSPLHF
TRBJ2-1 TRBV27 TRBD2 CASSLPPALAGGPDEQFF
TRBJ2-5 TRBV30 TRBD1 CAWLGQGAGRGGTQYF
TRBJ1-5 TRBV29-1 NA CSATAGSNQPQHF
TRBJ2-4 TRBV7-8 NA CASSFPGIAKNIQYF
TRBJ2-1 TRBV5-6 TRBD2 CASSSSGRSYNEQFF
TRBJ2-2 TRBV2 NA CASSVREYVGELFF
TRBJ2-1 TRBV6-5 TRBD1 CASTRTGNEQFF
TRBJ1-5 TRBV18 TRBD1 CASSPRDRGQPQHF
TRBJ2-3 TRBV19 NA CASSPRFENTQYF
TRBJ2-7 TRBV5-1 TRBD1 CASSRTGTGQEQYF
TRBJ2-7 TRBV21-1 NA CATSTGAEREQYF
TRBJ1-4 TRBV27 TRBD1 CASSRGGGATNEKLFF
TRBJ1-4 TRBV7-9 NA CSSSLGTQGLDEKLFF
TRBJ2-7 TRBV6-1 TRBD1 CATYTGQGGHEQYF
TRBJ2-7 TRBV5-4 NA CASSLEAGMAYEQYF
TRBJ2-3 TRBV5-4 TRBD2 CASSFTSGGSTDTQYF